Below, 4 T cell receptor beta chains from the same sample are listed, as sequenced in a study of blood T cell repertoires in COVID-19. Profiled with immunoSEQ multiplex PCR; TCRdb holds only in-frame clones, not every one. The sample comprises some 35,000 clones, about 91% of which are singletons, and less than 8% rests with the top ten. The sequencing sample was made of peripheral blood. These receptors were collected from a human donor in a cohort sampled during active COVID-19.

The chain links TRBV28 to TRBJ2-1; D not certain. V was shortened by 2 bases and J by 6 bases, with 11 bases between the two germline ends. The CDR3 has 14 amino acids. In germline, CDR1 is MDHEN, CDR2 SYDVKM. CDR3 protein: CASSLGTASNEQFF. The CDR3 DNA follows: TGTGCCAGCAGTTTAGGTACCGCGAGCAATGAGCAGTTCTTC.

The table lists this clone with a few counts. The chain carries TRBV6-6 and TRBJ1-1; D is unclear. This CDR3 has 14 amino acids. Germline loops: CDR1 MNHNY, CDR2 SVGAGI (reference sequence). V lost 3 bases to trimming and J lost 1 base, with 9 bases between them. The CDR3 protein is CASSYPVANTEAFF. The CDR3 bases are TGTGCCAGCAGTTATCCGGTCGCGAACACTGAAGCTTTCTTT.

This clone was detected only once. The CDR3 DNA reads TGTGCCACCAGCACCGGGACAGGGGTTTATGGCTACACCTTC. Translating it yields CATSTGTGVYGYTF. This chain joins TRBV15 and TRBJ1-2; 10 bases are a match to TRBD1. The trim removed 4 bases at V and 5 bases at J, leaving 4 bases unmatched. This CDR3 is 14 amino acids long. In germline, CDR1 is LNHNV, CDR2 YYDKDF (reference sequence).

This clone occurred once. CDR3 DNA sequence: TGTGCCAGCACCGACGAGGGGGGGTGGGATCAGCCCCAGCATTTT. Translating it yields CASTDEGGWDQPQHF. The rearrangement joins TRBV6-5 to TRBJ1-5; TRBD1 might be the D (6 bases). The germline V gene has CDR1 MNHEY and CDR2 SVGAGI. Trimming left V 7 bases short and J 5 bases short, with 18 bases between. This CDR3 is built from 15 residues.